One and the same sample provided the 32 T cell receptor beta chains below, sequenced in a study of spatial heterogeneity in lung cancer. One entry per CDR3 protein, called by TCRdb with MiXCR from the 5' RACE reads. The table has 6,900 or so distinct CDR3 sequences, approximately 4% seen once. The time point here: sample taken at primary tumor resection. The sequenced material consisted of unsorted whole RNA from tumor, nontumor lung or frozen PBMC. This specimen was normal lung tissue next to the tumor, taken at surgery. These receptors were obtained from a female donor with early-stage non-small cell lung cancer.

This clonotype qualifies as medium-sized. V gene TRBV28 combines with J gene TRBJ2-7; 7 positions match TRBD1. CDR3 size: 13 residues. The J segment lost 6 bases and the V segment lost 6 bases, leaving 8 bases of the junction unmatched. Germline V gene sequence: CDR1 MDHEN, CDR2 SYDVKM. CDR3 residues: CASRRLTGPEQYF. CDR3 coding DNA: TGTGCCAGCAGGAGATTGACAGGGCCCGAGCAGTACTTC.

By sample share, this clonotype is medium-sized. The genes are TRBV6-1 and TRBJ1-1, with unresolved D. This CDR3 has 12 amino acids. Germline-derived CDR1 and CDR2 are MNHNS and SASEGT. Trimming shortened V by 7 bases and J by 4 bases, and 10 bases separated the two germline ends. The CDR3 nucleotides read TGTGCCAGCACCCCAGGAGGCACTGAAGCTTTCTTT. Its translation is CASTPGGTEAFF.

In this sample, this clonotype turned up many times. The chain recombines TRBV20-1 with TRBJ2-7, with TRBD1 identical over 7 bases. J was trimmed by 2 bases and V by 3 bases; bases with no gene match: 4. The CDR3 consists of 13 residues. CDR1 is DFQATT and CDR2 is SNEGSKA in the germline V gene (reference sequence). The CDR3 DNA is TGCAGTGCTAGCAGGCAGGGGGCCTACGAGCAGTACTTC. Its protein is CSASRQGAYEQYF.

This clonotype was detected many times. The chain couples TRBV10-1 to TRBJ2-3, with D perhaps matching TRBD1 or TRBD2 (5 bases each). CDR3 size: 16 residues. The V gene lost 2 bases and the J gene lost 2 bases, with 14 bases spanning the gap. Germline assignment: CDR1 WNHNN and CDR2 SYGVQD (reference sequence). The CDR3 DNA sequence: TGCGCCAGCAGTGAGGAACCGGGACGGACCACAGATACGCAGTATTTT. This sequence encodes CASSEEPGRTTDTQYF.

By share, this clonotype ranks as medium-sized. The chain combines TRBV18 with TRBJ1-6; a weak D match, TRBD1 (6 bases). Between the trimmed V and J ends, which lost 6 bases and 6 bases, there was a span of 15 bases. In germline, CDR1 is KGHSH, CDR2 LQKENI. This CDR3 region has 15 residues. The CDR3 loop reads CASSLSGAINSPLHF. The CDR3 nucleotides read TGTGCCAGCTCGCTATCAGGGGCGATTAATTCACCCCTCCACTTT.

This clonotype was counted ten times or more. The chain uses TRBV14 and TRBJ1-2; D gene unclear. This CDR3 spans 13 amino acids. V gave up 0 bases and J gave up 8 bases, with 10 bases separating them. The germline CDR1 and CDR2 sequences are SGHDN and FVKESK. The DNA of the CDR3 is TGTGCCAGCAGCCAAGACCCCGGATACGGCTACACCTTC. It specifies CASSQDPGYGYTF.

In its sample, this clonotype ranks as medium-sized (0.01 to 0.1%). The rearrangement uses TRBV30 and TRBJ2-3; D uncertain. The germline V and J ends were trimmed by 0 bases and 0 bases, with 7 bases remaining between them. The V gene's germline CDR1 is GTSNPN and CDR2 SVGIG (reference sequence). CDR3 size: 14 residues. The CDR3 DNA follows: TGTGCCTGGAGTGTCCTCTCTAGCACAGATACGCAGTATTTT. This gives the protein CAWSVLSSTDTQYF. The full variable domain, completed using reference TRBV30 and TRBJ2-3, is SQTIHQWPATLVQPVGSPLSLECTVEGTSNPNLYWYRQAAGRGLQLLFYSVGIGQISSEVPQNLSASRPQDRQFILSSKKLLLSDSGFYLCAWSVLSSTDTQYFGPGTRLTVL.

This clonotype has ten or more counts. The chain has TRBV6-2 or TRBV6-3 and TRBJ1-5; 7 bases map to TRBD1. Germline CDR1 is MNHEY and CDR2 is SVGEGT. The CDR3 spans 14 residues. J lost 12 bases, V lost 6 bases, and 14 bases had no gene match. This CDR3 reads CASSPGTATLNQHF. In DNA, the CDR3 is TGTGCCAGCAGCCCCGGGACAGCTACTTTAAACCAGCATTTT.

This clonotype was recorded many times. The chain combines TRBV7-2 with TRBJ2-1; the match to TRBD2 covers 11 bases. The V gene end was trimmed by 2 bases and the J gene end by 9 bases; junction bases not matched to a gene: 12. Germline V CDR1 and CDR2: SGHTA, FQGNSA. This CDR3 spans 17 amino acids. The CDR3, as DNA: TGTGCCAGCAGCTTAAGAGGGCTAGCGGGGGGCGAGGGTGAGCAGTTCTTC. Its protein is CASSLRGLAGGEGEQFF.

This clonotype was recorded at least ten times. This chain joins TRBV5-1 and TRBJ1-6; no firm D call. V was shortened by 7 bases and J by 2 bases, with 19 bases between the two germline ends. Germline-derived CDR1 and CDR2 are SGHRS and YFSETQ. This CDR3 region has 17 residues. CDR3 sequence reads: CASGPGTGGAYNSPLHF. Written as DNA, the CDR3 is TGCGCCAGCGGTCCAGGTACCGGCGGGGCCTATAATTCACCCCTCCACTTT.

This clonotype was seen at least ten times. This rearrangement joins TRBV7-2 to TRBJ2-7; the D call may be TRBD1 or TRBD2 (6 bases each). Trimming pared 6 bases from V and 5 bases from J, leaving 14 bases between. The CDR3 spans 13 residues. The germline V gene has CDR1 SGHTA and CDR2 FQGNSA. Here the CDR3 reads CASSRGLNDEQYF. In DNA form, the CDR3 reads TGTGCCAGCAGTCGGGGGCTGAATGACGAGCAGTACTTC.

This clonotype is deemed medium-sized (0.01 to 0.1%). For the CDR3, the DNA is TGCAGTGCCCCGGACAGCGGCAAGGGAGCCCAGTACTTC. This codes for CSAPDSGKGAQYF. The chain joins TRBV20-1 to TRBJ2-5; D may be TRBD1 (6 bases). The CDR3 spans 13 residues. V lost 6 bases and J 9 bases, leaving 20 bases between the germline ends. CDR1 and CDR2 from the germline V gene are DFQATT and SNEGSKA (reference sequence).

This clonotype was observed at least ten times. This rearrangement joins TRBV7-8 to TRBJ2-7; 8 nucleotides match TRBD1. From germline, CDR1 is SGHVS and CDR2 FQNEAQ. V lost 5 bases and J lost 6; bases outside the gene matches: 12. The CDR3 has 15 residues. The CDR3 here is CASSIHRGIVPEQYF. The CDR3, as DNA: TGTGCCAGCAGCATTCACAGGGGGATTGTTCCCGAGCAGTACTTC.

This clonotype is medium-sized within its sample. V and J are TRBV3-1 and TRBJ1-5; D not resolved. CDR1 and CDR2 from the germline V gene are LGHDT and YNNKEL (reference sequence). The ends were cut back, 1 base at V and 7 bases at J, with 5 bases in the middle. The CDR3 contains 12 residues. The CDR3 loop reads CASSQGEQPQHF. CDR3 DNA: TGTGCCAGCAGCCAAGGGGAACAGCCCCAGCATTTT.

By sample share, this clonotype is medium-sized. The CDR3 spells CASSLYGDTQYF. The CDR3 DNA reads as TGTGCCAGCAGCTTATATGGGGATACGCAGTATTTT. J is TRBJ2-3 and V is TRBV11-2, with D hard to call. CDR1 is SGHAT and CDR2 is FQNNGV in the germline V gene. The CDR3 is 12 residues long. Trimming removed 2 bases from V and 6 bases from J, with 6 bases in between.

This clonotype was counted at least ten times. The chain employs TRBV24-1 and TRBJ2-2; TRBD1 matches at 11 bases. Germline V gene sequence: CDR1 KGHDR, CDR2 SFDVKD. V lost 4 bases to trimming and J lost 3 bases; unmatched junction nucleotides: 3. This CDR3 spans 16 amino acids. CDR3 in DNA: TGTGCCACCAGTGACGGGGACAGGGGGGACACCGGGGAGCTGTTTTTT. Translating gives CATSDGDRGDTGELFF.

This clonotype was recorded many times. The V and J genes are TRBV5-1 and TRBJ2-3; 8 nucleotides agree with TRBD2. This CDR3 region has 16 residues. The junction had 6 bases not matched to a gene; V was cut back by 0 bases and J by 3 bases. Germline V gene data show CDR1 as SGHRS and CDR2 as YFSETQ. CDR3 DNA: TGCGCCAGCAGCTTGGTCGGGGGGGCGCGAACAGATACGCAGTATTTT. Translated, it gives CASSLVGGARTDTQYF.

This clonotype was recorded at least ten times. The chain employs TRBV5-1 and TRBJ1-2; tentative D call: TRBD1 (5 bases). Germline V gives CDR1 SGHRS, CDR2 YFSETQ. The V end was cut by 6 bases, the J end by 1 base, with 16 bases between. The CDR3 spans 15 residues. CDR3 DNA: TGCGCCAGCACCTCAGGCGGGGCCGATAACTATGGCTACACCTTC. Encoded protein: CASTSGGADNYGYTF.

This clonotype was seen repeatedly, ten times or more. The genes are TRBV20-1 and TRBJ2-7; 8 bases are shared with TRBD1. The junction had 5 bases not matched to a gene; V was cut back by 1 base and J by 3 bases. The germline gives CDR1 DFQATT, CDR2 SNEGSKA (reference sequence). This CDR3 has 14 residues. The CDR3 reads CSARAPTGVYEQYF. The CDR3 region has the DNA TGCAGTGCTAGAGCTCCGACAGGGGTCTACGAGCAGTACTTC.

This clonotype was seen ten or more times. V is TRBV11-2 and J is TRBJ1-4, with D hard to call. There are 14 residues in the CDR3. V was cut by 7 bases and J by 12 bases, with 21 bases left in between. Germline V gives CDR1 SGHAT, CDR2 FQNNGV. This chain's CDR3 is CASTLGTAPGELFF. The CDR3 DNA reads TGTGCCAGCACTCTCGGTACCGCTCCCGGGGAACTGTTTTTT. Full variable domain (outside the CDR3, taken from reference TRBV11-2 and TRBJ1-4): EAGVAQSPRYKIIEKRQSVAFWCNPISGHATLYWYQQILGQGPKLLIQFQNNGVVDDSQLPKDRFSAERLKGVDSTLKIQPAKLEDSAVYLCASTLGTAPGELFFGSGTQLSVL.

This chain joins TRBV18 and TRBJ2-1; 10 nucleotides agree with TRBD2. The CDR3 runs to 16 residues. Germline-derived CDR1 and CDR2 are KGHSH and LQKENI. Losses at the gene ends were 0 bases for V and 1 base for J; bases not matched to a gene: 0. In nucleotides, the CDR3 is TGTGCCAGCTCACCACCTAGCGGGGGGTCCTACAATGAGCAGTTCTTC. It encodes CASSPPSGGSYNEQFF.

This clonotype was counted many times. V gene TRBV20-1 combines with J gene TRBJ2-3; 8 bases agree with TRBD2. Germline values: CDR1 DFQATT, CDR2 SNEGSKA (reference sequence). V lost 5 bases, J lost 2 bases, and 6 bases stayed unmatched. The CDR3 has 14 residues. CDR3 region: CSAVGRGVTDTQYF. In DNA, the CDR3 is TGCAGTGCTGTGGGGCGGGGGGTCACAGATACGCAGTATTTT.

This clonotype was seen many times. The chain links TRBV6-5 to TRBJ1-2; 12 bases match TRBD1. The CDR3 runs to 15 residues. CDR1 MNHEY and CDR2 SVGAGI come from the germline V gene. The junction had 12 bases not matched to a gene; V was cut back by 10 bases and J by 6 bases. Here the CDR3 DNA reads TGTGCCACCGAGCTTTGGGACAGGGGGCGTCATGGCTACACCTTC. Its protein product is CATELWDRGRHGYTF.

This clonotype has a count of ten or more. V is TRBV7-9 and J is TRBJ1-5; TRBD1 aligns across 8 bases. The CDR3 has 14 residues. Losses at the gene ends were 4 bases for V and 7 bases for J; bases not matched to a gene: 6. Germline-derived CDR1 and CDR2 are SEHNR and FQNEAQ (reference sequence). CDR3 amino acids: CASSSGQGFQPQHF. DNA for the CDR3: TGTGCCAGCAGCTCAGGACAGGGTTTCCAGCCCCAGCATTTT.

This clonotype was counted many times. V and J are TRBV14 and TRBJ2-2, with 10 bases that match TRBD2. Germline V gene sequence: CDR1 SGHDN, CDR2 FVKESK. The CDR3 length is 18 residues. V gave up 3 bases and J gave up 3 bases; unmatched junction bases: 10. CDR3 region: CASSQRRASGGYTGELFF. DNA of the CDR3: TGTGCCAGCAGCCAGAGGCGGGCTAGCGGGGGATACACCGGGGAGCTGTTTTTT. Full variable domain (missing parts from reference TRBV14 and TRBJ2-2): EAGVTQFPSHSVIEKGQTVTLRCDPISGHDNLYWYRRVMGKEIKFLLHFVKESKQDESGMPNNRFLAERTGGTYSTLKVQPAELEDSGVYFCASSQRRASGGYTGELFFGEGSRLTVL.

CDR3 DNA sequence: TGTGCCAGCAGAAGATCCTCCTACGAGCAGTACTTC. Its translation: CASRRSSYEQYF. J is TRBJ2-7 and V is TRBV6-2 or TRBV6-3; no firm D call. Germline-derived CDR1 and CDR2 are MNHEY and SVGEGT. Trimming cost V 6 bases and J 0 bases, with 6 bases left between them. The CDR3 is made up of 12 amino acids.

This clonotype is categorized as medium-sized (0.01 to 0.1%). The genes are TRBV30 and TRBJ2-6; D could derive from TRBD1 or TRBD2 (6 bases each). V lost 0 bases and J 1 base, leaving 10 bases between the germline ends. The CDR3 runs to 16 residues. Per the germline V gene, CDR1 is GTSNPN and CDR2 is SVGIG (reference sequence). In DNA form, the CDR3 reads TGTGCCTGGAGTGTTGGAGGGGGGTCTGGGGCCAACGTCCTGACTTTC. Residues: CAWSVGGGSGANVLTF. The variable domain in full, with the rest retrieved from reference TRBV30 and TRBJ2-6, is SQTIHQWPATLVQPVGSPLSLECTVEGTSNPNLYWYRQAAGRGLQLLFYSVGIGQISSEVPQNLSASRPQDRQFILSSKKLLLSDSGFYLCAWSVGGGSGANVLTFGAGSRLTVL.

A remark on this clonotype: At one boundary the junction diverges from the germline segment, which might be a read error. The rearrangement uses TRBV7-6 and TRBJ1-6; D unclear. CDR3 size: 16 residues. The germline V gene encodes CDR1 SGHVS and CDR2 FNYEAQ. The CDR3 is CACSLTELSYNSSLHF. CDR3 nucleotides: TGTGCCTGCAGCTTGACGGAACTCTCCTATAATTCATCCCTCCACTTT.

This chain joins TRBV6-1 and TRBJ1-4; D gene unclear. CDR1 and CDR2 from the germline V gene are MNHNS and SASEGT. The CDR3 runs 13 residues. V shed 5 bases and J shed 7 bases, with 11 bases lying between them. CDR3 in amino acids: CASSQSLIEKLFF. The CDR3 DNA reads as TGTGCCAGCAGTCAGAGCCTAATTGAAAAACTGTTTTTT.

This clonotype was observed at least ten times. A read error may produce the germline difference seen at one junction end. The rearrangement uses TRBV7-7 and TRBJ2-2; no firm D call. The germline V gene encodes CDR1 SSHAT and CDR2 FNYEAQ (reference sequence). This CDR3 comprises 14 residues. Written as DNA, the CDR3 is TGTGCTAGCAGCTTAGGGCGCTACACCGGGGAGCTGTTTTTT. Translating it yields CASSLGRYTGELFF.

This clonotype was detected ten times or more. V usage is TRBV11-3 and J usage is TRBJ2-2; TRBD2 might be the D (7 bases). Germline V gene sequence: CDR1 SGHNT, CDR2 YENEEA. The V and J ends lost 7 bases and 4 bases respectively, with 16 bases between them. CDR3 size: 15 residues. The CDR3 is CASTLGGQVTGELFF. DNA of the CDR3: TGTGCCAGCACCCTCGGGGGGCAAGTCACCGGGGAGCTGTTTTTT.

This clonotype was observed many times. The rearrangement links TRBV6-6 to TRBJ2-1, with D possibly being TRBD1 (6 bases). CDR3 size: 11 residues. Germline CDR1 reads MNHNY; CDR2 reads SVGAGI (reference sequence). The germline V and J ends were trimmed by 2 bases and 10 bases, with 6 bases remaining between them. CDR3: CASSYDREQFF. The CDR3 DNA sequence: TGTGCCAGCAGTTACGACAGGGAGCAGTTCTTC.